This T cell receptor (beta chain) was documented in a study of control samples from healthy donors and cancer patients. V was pared by 4 bases and J by 2 bases, with 12 bases between. The CDR3 has 15 amino acids. From germline, CDR1 is KGHSY and CDR2 FQNENV. The table came from immunoSEQ multiplex PCR; TCRdb's copy has only in-frame clones and leaves some out. Of approximately 90,000 clones listed, 84% were seen once; the top ten hold under 40%. Sequencing was performed on PBMCs. The source of this sequence is a man between 65 and 85 years old with lung cancer. The chain uses TRBV16 and TRBJ1-3; D gene unclear. CDR3 in amino acids: CASSPQQRTGNTIYF. CDR3 nucleotides: TGTGCCAGCAGCCCTCAACAGCGGACTGGAAACACCATATATTTT.